This T cell receptor (beta chain) was sequenced for a study of HIV-infected children after antiretroviral therapy interruption. Study-level findings and limits: After treatment interruption started, naive CD4+ CDR3 overlap across time points dropped.

A 3' RACE protocol on RNA, with unique molecular identifiers, produced the TCR library. TCRdb independently ran MiXCR on the 3' RACE reads; one entry per CDR3 protein. The data show some 90,000 distinct CDR3 sequences, about 7% seen once. The sample holds many counts of this clonotype. Its antigen is as yet unknown. As for treatment: PENTA 11 planned treatment interruption arm or continuous ART arm. Participants had taken at least three-drug ART for at least 24 weeks. Germline V gene sequence: CDR1 SGHDT, CDR2 YYEEEE. This CDR3 has 16 amino acids. The ends were cut back, 0 bases at V and 2 bases at J, with 13 bases in the middle.

The V call is TRBV5-6, the J call TRBJ2-3; possible D gene TRBD2, 5 bases. The source is a pool of human donors with HIV. Sequencing was performed on CD45RA+ CD4+ T cells from PBMCs, pooled from several time points, taken from a donor given antiretroviral therapy, either interrupted or continuous. Subset in this sample: naive CD4+ CD45RA+ CD45RO- T cells. In nucleotides, the CDR3 is TGTGCCAGCAGCTTGGTCGAGGGCCCACACACAGATACGCAGTATTTT. The encoded protein is CASSLVEGPHTDTQYF.